Sequencing of this TCR beta chain was carried out in a study of blood T cells in healthy people across ages. The V gene lost 2 bases and the J gene lost 3 bases, with 10 bases spanning the gap. The germline V gene encodes CDR1 SGHRS and CDR2 YFSETQ. The CDR3 runs 14 residues. This clonotype has just a few counts. Through a sample-barcoded 5' primer and a J-beta primer mix, a second PCR was run for roughly 6 to 11 cycles. TCRdb itself ran the 5' RACE reads through MiXCR, one entry per CDR3 protein. The sample includes around 990,000 distinct CDR3 sequences, around two fifths of them seen just once. The sequenced sample was blood. This chain joins TRBV5-1 and TRBJ2-3; possible D gene TRBD2, 5 bases. The TCR originated in a man in his late teens or twenties in good health. Written as DNA, the CDR3 is TGCGCCAGCAGCTTTTGGGAGCAAACAGATACGCAGTATTTT. Its protein product is CASSFWEQTDTQYF.